This TCR beta chain was identified during a study of T cell responses to AZD1222 COVID-19 vaccine. Study as a whole: Doses given second, at about 4 or about 12 weeks, were pooled.

As regards this clone: What it binds is unknown.

Trimming removed 5 bases from V and 5 bases from J; junction bases left unmatched: 15. The CDR3 extends over 18 amino acids. Germline V gene lookup returns CDR1 SGHVS and CDR2 FQNEAQ. Libraries were prepared by immunoSEQ multiplex PCR; TCRdb keeps only in-frame clonotypes and omits some of them. The data hold some 200,000 clones, with roughly 88% observed a single time. Overall study results and limits: Sampling captured repertoires only after the peak T cell response. Regions left unmutated in variants are reportedly the target of nearly half of spike-specific TCRs. Two doses of AZD1222 preceded a rise in Spike-specific TCR breadth and depth.

The source was peripheral blood, collected on day 0 of AZD1222 vaccination. This chain joins TRBV7-8 and TRBJ2-5, with 12 positions matching TRBD1. This TCR derives from an adult in good health. This CDR3 is CASSLGSPGQGARETQYF. For the CDR3, the DNA is TGTGCCAGCAGCCTTGGATCTCCGGGACAGGGGGCCCGGGAGACCCAGTACTTC.